This is a list of T cell receptor beta chains from one sample in a study of cytomegalovirus exposure and HLA in healthy donors. The table came from immunoSEQ multiplex PCR; TCRdb's copy has only in-frame clones and leaves some out. The sample has fewer than 150,000 clones; around 79% are singletons. Sequencing used PBMCs. These receptors were obtained from a woman aged 40 to 49 in good health and CMV-seronegative. Both conserved end residues are part of each CDR3. The size of a clone is reported for some rows only, either as once, few or many, or as a class for expanded clones.

>TRBV25-1|NA
CASSADRGTIGDEQYF
>TRBV4-1|NA
CASSQRTFPYEQYF
>TRBV7-2|NA
CASSRFPGELFF
>TRBV6-1|NA
CASSDGQGDTEAFF
>TRBV11-2|few
CASSLDRRAIQYF
>TRBV9|NA
CASSLNRGETQYF
>TRBV19|NA
CAVRIAGGFTSTDTQYF
>TRBV27|NA
CASSLRAGESTELYEQYF
>TRBV7-2|NA
CASSSRAGETKEQYF
>TRBV18|NA
CASSPSQGGTDTQYF
>TRBV7-6|NA
CASSLATSGRDWNNEQFF
>TRBV9|NA
CASSVDSGGAGDTQYF
>TRBV28|NA
CASSLSGASTDTQYF
>TRBV4-1|NA
CASSRVGAYEQYF
>TRBV6-6|NA
CASSYRTSGGYEQYF
>TRBV6-6|few
CASSQGQGATEQYF
>TRBV7-2|NA
CASSNTAAKETQYF
>TRBV4-1|few
CASSPGMTENTEAFF
>TRBV4-1|NA
CASSQSNLQQPQHF
>TRBV30|NA
CAGKRGWSWNEQFF
>TRBV7-2|NA
CASSSRPISAGYTF
>TRBV27|once
CASSFQGPPNYGYTF
>TRBV7-9|NA
CASSLAGRAGEKLFF
>TRBV7-2|NA
CASSSGPQGTYEQYF
>TRBV5-4|NA
CASRLDQTAEQFF
>TRBV5-1|NA
CASSLTVSGYEQYF
>TRBV5-1|NA
CASSPQSAGNSYEQYF
>TRBV19|few
CASSRFRGGLQETQYF
>TRBV27|NA
CASSFSRSGAGANVLTF
>TRBV2|NA
CASSRSRQGSLSNQPQHF
>TRBV7-2|NA
CASSLSYGSGGAYEQFF
>TRBV19|NA
CASSGNLYEQYF
>TRBV5-1|NA
CASSSLGRTSGIYNEQFF
>TRBV7-2|NA
CASSQWDRGGEQYF
>TRBV27|NA
CASSWEGTYGYTF
>TRBV9|few
CASSVGGLADEQYF
>TRBV18|NA
CASSTSSGTYNEQFF
>TRBV5-1|NA
CASSPGTGGSNVLTF
>TRBV25-1|few
CAQEGLCTDTQYF
>TRBV6-5|NA
CASRRQRGGYEQYF
>TRBV2|NA
CASRGQVFYNSPLHF
>TRBV18|NA
CASSQDTVNEKLFF
>TRBV2|NA
CASGLKRNEQFF
>TRBV6-1|NA
CASSEILENGGYTF
>TRBV18|NA
CASSPNGVDDEQYF
>TRBV18|NA
CASSPGGADQPQHF
>TRBV19|NA
CASSGGGDYNEQFF
>TRBV7-9|NA
CASSLDGGVYTEAFF
>TRBV6-1|NA
CASGQGPYYEQYF
>TRBV10-3|NA
CATFPDAGAVNEQFF
>TRBV7-9|NA
CASSSPTRDRGTDTQYF